The TCR beta chain described here comes from a study of T cell repertoires in cytomegalovirus infection. Across the whole study: From public TCR beta signatures came an indication of both CMV infection and matching HLA type.

Via MiXCR, TCRdb re-called the reads, giving one row per CDR3 protein. This table has 450,000 to 650,000 distinct CDR3 sequences, 26% appearing once. Trimming removed 3 bases from V and 4 bases from J, with 16 bases in between. Per germline, CDR1 LNHNV and CDR2 YYDKDF (reference sequence). The CDR3 totals 15 residues. Study-wide findings and caveats: Carriers of CMV plus the relevant HLA were identified by cumulative public TCR beta family frequency. Ex vivo, HLA-C-restricted CMV-specific TCR beta clonotypes prevailed over the rest of the response.

Points on this clonotype: The target antigen is unknown.

This sequence originates from a human donor in good health (CMV status not recorded). Some clones in this sample may be carry-over from other donors' samples. The chain links TRBV15 to TRBJ2-7, with D tentatively TRBD1 (6 bases). Sequencing was done on a sample of PBMCs. CDR3 loop: CATSSAGQGMYEQYF. In DNA form, the CDR3 reads TGTGCCACCAGCAGTGCAGGGCAGGGGATGTACGAGCAGTACTTC.